Shown below are 7 T cell receptor beta chains from a single sample sequenced in a study of blood T cells in healthy people across ages. The second PCR ran roughly 6 to 11 cycles with a sample-barcoded 5' primer and J-beta primers. TCRdb reprocessed the 5' RACE reads via MiXCR and lists one record per CDR3 protein. The sample includes fewer than 900,000 distinct CDR3 sequences, about 37% seen only once; the top ten take under 15%. Sequencing input: blood. These receptors were obtained from a man between 18 and 29 years old in good health.

This clonotype turned up a few times. This chain uses TRBV2 with TRBJ1-5; no reliable D call. The germline V gene encodes CDR1 SNHLY and CDR2 FYNNEI. V shed 6 bases and J shed 4 bases, with 7 bases lying between them. This CDR3 has 12 amino acids. CDR3 residues: CASRTRNQPQHF. DNA for the CDR3: TGTGCCAGCAGAACACGAAATCAGCCCCAGCATTTT.

This clonotype came up a few times. This chain connects TRBV27 to TRBJ2-7; D unclear. Between the trimmed V and J ends, which lost 5 bases and 3 bases, there was a span of 17 bases. The length of the CDR3 is 15 residues. Germline lookup yields CDR1 MNHEY and CDR2 SMNVEV (reference sequence). The CDR3 loop is CASSPLPYTLYEQYF. For the CDR3, the DNA is TGTGCCAGCAGTCCCCTTCCATATACTCTCTACGAGCAGTACTTC.

V and J are TRBV6-1 and TRBJ2-1, with unresolved D. CDR3 size: 15 residues. Trimming left V 6 bases short and J 10 bases short, with 22 bases between. CDR1 is MNHNS, CDR2 SASEGT, per germline. The CDR3 region is CASSLTGPQVKEQFF. The DNA of the CDR3 is TGTGCCAGCAGCCTCACCGGGCCTCAGGTCAAAGAGCAGTTCTTC.

This chain uses TRBV7-2 with TRBJ1-1; D not certain. Germline V lookup: CDR1 SGHTA, CDR2 FQGNSA. Trimming cost V 1 base and J 0 bases, with 9 bases left between them. The CDR3 has 15 amino acids. The CDR3 DNA reads TGTGCCAGCAGCTTAGGAAGCCAAATGAACACTGAAGCTTTCTTT. Translation: CASSLGSQMNTEAFF.

The rearrangement links TRBV4-3 to TRBJ1-5, with 9 nucleotides matching TRBD1. The CDR3 contains 18 residues. V lost 1 base, J lost 3 bases, and 10 bases stayed unmatched. CDR1 is LGHNA, CDR2 YSLEER, per germline. This chain's CDR3 is CASSQGPAGQGFNQPQHF. Here the CDR3 DNA reads TGCGCCAGCAGCCAAGGCCCCGCGGGACAGGGTTTCAATCAGCCCCAGCATTTT.

This clonotype was recorded many times. The chain has TRBV27 and TRBJ2-7; 11 bases are a match to TRBD1. The CDR3 contains 15 residues. Germline assignment: CDR1 MNHEY and CDR2 SMNVEV (reference sequence). Unmatched junction bases numbered 3, after V lost 5 bases and J lost 0 bases. The CDR3 nucleotides read TGTGCCAGCAGTATGGGGACAGGGGGCTCCTACGAGCAGTACTTC. Residues: CASSMGTGGSYEQYF.

The V gene is TRBV5-6, the J gene TRBJ2-7; D gene uncertain. The CDR3 spans 16 residues. CDR1 and CDR2 (germline): SGHDT, YYEEEE. V was shortened by 0 bases and J by 0 bases, with 13 bases between the two germline ends. The CDR3 bases are TGTGCCAGCAGCTTGGTTTCTGGGCCCCGCTCCTACGAGCAGTACTTC. It yields the protein CASSLVSGPRSYEQYF.